What follows is one T cell receptor (beta chain) and its context. The sample comes from a study of blood T cell repertoires in COVID-19. The method was immunoSEQ multiplex PCR; TCRdb's version includes in-frame clones alone and lacks a portion of them. The sample records 300,000 to 350,000 clones, roughly 89% being singletons. The CDR3 covers 15 residues. In germline, CDR1 is SGHRS, CDR2 YFSETQ. J was trimmed by 5 bases and V by 4 bases; bases with no gene match: 8. This clonotype was obtained from a woman in her forties with COVID-19, enrolled during active disease. This sequence joins TRBV5-1 and TRBJ2-5; 10 bases are a match to TRBD1. Source material: peripheral blood. The CDR3 loop reads CASSGQGTGEETQYF. The CDR3 DNA reads as TGCGCCAGCAGCGGACAAGGGACAGGGGAGGAGACCCAGTACTTC.